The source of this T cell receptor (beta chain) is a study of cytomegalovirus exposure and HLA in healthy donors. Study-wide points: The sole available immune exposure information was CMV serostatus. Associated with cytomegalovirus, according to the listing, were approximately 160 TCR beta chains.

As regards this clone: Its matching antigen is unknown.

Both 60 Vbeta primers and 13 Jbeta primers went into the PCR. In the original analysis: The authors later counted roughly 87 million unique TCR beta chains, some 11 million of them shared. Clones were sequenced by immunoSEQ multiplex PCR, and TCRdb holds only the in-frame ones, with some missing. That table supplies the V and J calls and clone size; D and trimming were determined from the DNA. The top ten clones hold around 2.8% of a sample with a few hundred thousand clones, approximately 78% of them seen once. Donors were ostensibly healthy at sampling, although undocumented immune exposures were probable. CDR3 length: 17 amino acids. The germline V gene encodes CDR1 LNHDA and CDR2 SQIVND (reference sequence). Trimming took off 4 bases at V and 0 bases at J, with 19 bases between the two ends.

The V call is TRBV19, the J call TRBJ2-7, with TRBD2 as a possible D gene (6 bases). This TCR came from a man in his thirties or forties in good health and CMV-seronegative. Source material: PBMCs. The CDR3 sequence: CASSTPSSGRSSYEQYF. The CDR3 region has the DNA TGTGCCAGTAGTACCCCCTCCAGCGGGCGTAGCTCCTACGAGCAGTACTTC.